These T cell receptor beta chains were read from a single sample in a study of beta chain features in type 1 diabetes. TCRdb keeps only in-frame clones here, not all; method: immunoSEQ multiplex PCR. Of 620,000 or so clones listed, 15% are singletons. Sequencing was carried out using naive CD4+ T cells from blood. The receptors were gathered from a man aged 18 to 35 in good health. The conserved cysteine and the conserved F or W are not part of the CDR3 here.

TRBJ2-7 TRBV10-3 AIGGSSYEQY
TRBJ2-3 TRBV6-5 ASIRGEPRTDTQY
TRBJ1-2 TRBV19 AISNEGREHYGYT
TRBJ2-6 TRBV7-7 ASSRGTPGANVLT
TRBJ2-3 TRBV4-1 ASSQPTSGRRYDTQY
TRBJ2-3 TRBV7-8 ASSSKGDTSTDTQY
TRBJ2-7 TRBV28 ASTVGGYEQY
TRBJ2-1 TRBV12-5 ASGLSGGANEQF
TRBJ1-3 TRBV10-3 AISRESSGNTIY
TRBJ2-7 TRBV4-2 ASSPSGGLTYEQY
TRBJ2-3 TRBV6-4 ASRGGGTDTQY
TRBJ2-1 TRBV19 ASSMYSGNNNEQF
TRBJ2-5 TRBV7-2 ASRWRGDFQETQY
TRBJ1-1 TRBV7-9 ASSSQGGNTEAF
TRBJ2-1 TRBV5-4 ASSHEREWSGGTNEQF
TRBJ1-2 TRBV18 ASSPDRTNYGYT
TRBJ2-3 TRBV7-2 ASSRAGTGTDTQY
TRBJ2-7 TRBV28 ASSLSSSVNYEQY
TRBJ2-7 TRBV14 ARSPPWGTSRLYEQY
TRBJ2-7 TRBV20-1 SARVLEQY
TRBJ2-3 TRBV5-4 ASSLVGPDTQY
TRBJ1-5 TRBV7-2 ASSSPTGNQPQH
TRBJ1-5 TRBV14 ASSQGARGSNQPQH
TRBJ1-6 TRBV4-3 ASSQERSLDNSPLH
TRBJ2-1 TRBV15 ATSRRMGGNNEQF
TRBJ2-3 TRBV7-3 ASSKGLAGGMNTQY
TRBJ2-1 TRBV7-7 ASSLRGTLNEQF
TRBJ2-1 TRBV27 ASSLIGGTSGKGRYNEQF
TRBJ2-5 TRBV4-2 ASSQPGQARVTQY
TRBJ2-1 TRBV25-1 ARGGQGAYNEQF
TRBJ2-6 TRBV27 ASRASGANVLT
TRBJ2-3 TRBV6-1 ASSPPADTQY
TRBJ2-2 TRBV6-5 ASSYRFVTRGELF
TRBJ1-3 TRBV10-3 AISATRQGNSGNTIY
TRBJ2-1 TRBV4-2 ASSNQAQGNNEQF
TRBJ2-2 TRBV5-1 ASKGRIGDTGELF
TRBJ1-1 TRBV28 ASSFLFRGGEAF
TRBJ1-5 TRBV7-9 ASSLDTGFNQPQH
TRBJ2-7 TRBV4-3 ASSQEWGRVSGEQY
TRBJ2-3 TRBV11-2 ASSSRLADGGTDTQY
TRBJ2-1 TRBV5-1 ASSFPIKGEQF
TRBJ2-5 TRBV18 ASSPSSEETQY
TRBJ1-1 TRBV19 ASTLWTVKGGTEAF
TRBJ2-5 TRBV12-5 ASGQGGTQY
TRBJ2-7 TRBV10-3 AISVTGGFNEQY
TRBJ2-1 TRBV25-1 ASTGYHEQF
TRBJ2-6 TRBV9 ASSPRQGVPSGANVLT
TRBJ2-1 TRBV5-4 ASSLGLAGGYNEQF
TRBJ2-6 TRBV7-2 ASSFRASGANVLT
TRBJ1-3 TRBV5-4 ASSLLGDSGNTIY